This T cell receptor (beta chain) was sequenced in a study of T cells after yellow fever vaccination. A 5'RACE template-switching step, the method used to make TCR cDNA, added a universal primer site and UMIs. TCRdb re-derived calls from the 5' RACE reads in MiXCR, one entry per CDR3 protein. The profile shows some 240,000 distinct CDR3 sequences, under 3.5% of them singletons. There are many counts of this clonotype. Its antigen remains unidentified. Overall study findings and caveats: High-abundance clonotypes from the bulk population could contaminate FACS-sorted repertoires.

This receptor was taken from a man younger than 30 who received the YFV17D yellow fever vaccine. Sample: CD4+ T cells sorted from PBMCs, taken 10 days after the yellow fever booster vaccination.

CDR3 in DNA: TGTGCCAGCAGCCCCAGGGCTTCTGGGGCCAACGTCCTGACTTTC. Translation: CASSPRASGANVLTF. The V call is TRBV7-2, the J call TRBJ2-6; weak D call: TRBD1 (5 bases). With 5 bases removed from V and 1 base from J, the gap between germline ends came to 9 bases. Germline loops: CDR1 SGHTA, CDR2 FQGNSA. The CDR3 covers 15 residues.